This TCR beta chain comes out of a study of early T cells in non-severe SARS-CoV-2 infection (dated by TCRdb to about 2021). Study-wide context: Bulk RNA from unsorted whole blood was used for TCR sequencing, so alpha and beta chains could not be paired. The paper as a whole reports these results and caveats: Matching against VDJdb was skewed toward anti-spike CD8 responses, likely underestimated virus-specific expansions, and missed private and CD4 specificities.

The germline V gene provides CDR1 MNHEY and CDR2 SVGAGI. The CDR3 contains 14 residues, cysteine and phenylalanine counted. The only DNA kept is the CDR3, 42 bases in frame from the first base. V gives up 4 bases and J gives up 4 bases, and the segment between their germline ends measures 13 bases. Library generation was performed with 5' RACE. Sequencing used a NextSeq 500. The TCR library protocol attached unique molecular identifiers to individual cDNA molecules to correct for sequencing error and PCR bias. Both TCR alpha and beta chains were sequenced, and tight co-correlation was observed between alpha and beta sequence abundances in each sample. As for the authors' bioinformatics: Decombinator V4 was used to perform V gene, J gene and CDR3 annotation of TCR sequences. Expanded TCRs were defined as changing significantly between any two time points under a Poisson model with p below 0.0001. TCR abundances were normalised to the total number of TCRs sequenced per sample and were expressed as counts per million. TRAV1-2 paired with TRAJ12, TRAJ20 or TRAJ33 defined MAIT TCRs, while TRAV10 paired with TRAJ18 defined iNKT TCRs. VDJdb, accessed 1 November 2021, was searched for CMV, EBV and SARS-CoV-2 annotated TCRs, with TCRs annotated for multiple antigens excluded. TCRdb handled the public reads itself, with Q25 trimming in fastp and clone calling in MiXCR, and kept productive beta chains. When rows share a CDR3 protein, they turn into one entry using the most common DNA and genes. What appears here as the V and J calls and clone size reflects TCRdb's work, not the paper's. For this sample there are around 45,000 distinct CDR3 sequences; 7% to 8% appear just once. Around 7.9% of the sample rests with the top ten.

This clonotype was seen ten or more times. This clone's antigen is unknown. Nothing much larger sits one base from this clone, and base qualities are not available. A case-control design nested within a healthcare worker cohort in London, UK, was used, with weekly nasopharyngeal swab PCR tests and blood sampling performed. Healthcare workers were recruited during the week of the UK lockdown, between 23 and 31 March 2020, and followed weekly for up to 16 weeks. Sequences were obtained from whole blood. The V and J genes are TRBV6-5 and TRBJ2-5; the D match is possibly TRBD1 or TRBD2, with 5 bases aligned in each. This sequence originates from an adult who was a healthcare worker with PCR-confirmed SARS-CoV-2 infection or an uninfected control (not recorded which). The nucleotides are TGTGCCAGCAGTTTCGAGAGGGGAACAGAGACCCAGTACTTC. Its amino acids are CASSFERGTETQYF.